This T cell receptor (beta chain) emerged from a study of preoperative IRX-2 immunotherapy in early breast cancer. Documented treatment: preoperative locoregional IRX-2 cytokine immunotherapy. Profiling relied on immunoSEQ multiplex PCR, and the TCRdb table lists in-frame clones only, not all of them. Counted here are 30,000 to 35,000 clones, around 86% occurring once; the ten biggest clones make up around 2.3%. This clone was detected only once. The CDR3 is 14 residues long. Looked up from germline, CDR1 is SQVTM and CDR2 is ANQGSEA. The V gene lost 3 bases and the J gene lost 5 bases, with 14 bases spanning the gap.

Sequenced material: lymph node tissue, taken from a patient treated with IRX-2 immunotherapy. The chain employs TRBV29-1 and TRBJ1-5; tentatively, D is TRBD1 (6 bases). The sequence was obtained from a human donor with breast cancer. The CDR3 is CSVDPRGPDQPQHF. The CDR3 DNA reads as TGCAGCGTTGATCCCAGGGGCCCCGATCAGCCCCAGCATTTT.